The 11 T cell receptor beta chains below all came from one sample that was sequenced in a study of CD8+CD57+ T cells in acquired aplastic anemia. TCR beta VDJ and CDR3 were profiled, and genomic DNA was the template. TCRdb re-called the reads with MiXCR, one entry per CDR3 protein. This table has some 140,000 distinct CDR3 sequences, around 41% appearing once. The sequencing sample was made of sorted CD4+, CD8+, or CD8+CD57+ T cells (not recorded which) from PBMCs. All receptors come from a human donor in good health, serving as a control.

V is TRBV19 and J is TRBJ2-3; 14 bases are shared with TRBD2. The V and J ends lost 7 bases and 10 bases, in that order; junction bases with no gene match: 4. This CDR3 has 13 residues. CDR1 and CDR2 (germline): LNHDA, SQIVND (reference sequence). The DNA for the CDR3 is TGTGCCAGTACGGGGACTAGCGGGGGAGCGCAGTATTTT. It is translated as CASTGTSGGAQYF.

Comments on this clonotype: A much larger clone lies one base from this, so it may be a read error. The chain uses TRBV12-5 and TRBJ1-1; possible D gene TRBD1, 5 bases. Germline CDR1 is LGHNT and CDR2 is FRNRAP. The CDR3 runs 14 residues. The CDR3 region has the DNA TGTCCTAGTGGTACAGGCTGGGAGAACACTGAAGCTTTCTTT. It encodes CPSGTGWENTEAFF. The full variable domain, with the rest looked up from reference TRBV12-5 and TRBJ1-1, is DARVTQTPRHKVTEMGQEVTMRCQPILGHNTVFWYRQTMMQGLELLAYFRNRAPLDDSGMPKDRFSAEMPDATLATLKIQPSEPRDSAVYFCPSGTGWENTEAFFGQGTRLTVV.

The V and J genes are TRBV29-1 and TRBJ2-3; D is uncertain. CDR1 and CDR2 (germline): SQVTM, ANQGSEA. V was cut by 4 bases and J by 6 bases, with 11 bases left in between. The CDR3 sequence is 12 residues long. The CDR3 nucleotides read TGCAGCGTTGGTCCTAGTCCGGATACGCAGTATTTT. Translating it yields CSVGPSPDTQYF.

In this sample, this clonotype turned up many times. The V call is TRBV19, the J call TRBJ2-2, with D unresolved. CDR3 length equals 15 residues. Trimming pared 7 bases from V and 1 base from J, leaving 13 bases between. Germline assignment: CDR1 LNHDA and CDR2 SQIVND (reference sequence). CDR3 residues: CASTRRALNTGELFF. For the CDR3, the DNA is TGTGCCAGTACCCGCCGGGCTTTGAACACCGGGGAGCTGTTTTTT.

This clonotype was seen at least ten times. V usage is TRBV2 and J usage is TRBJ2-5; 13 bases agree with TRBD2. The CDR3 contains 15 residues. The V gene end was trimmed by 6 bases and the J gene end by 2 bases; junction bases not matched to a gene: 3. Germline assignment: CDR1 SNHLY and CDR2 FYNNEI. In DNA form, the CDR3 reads TGTGCCAGCAGAACACTAGCGGGGGGGCAAGAGACCCAGTACTTC. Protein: CASRTLAGGQETQYF. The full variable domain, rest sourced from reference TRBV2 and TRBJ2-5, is EPEVTQTPSHQVTQMGQEVILRCVPISNHLYFYWYRQILGQKVEFLVSFYNNEISEKSEIFDDQFSVERPDGSNFTLKIRSTKLEDSAMYFCASRTLAGGQETQYFGPGTRLLVL.

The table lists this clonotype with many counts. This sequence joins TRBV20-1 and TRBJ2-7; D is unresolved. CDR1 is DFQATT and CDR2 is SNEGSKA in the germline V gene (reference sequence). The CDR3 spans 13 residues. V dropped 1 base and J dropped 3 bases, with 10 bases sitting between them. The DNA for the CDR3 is TGCAGTGCTAGAGGTAACGGATTCTACGAGCAGTACTTC. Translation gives CSARGNGFYEQYF.

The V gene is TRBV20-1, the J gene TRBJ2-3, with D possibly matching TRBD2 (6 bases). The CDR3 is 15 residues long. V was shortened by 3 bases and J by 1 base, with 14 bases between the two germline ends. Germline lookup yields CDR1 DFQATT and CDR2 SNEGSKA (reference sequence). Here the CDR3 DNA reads TGCAGTGCTAGCAACCCGGCTAGCGGCACAGATACGCAGTATTTT. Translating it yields CSASNPASGTDTQYF.

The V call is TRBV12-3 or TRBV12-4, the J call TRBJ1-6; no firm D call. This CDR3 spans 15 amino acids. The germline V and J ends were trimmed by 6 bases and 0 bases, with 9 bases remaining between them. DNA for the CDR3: TGTGCCAGCAGCCTGGGGAGCTCCTATAATTCACCCCTCCACTTT. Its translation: CASSLGSSYNSPLHF.

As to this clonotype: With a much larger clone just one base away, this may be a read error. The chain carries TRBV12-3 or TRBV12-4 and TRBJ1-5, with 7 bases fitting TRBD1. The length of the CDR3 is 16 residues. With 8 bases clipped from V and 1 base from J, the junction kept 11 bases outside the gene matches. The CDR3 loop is CASGLGTVSSNQPQHF. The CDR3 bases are TGTGCCAGCGGGCTCGGGACAGTAAGCAGCAATCAGCCCCAGCATTTT.

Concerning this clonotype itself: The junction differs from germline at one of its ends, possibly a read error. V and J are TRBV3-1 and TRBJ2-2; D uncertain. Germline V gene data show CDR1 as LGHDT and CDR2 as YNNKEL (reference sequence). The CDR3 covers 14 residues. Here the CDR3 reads CVSSPPSLPGELFF. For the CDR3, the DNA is TGTGTCAGCAGCCCCCCTTCATTGCCCGGGGAGCTGTTTTTT. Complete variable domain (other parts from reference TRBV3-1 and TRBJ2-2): DTAVSQTPKYLVTQMGNDKSIKCEQNLGHDTMYWYKQDSKKFLKIMFSYNNKELIINETVPNRFSPKSPDKAHLNLHINSLELGDSAVYFCVSSPPSLPGELFFGEGSRLTVL.

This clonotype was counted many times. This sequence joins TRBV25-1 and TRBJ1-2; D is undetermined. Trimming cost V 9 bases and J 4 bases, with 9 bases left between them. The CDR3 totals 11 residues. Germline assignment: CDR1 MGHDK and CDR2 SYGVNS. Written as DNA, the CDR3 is TGTGCCAGTACGGATCTCTATGGCTACACCTTC. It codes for CASTDLYGYTF.